The 6 T cell receptor beta chains presented below share a single source sample, sequenced in a study of T-cell reconstitution after alpha-beta-depleted transplantation in children. Unique molecular identifiers were used to barcode this TCRbeta library. TCRdb called the PCR reads again in MiXCR, with one record for every CDR3 protein. The data show about 350,000 distinct CDR3 sequences, roughly 13% seen once. The material sequenced was PBMCs, taken from the stem cell graft. These receptors came from a human donor who donated a stem cell graft to a child with Fanconi anemia.

This clonotype was recorded a few times. V and J are TRBV7-2 and TRBJ2-7; TRBD2 agrees at 12 bases. The CDR3 is 16 residues long. The ends lost 5 bases at V and 7 bases at J; junction bases unmatched: 12. Germline lookup yields CDR1 SGHTA and CDR2 FQGNSA. CDR3 in amino acids: CASSQGLAGGPSEQYF. CDR3 DNA: TGTGCCAGCAGCCAGGGGCTAGCGGGGGGGCCGAGTGAGCAGTACTTC.

This clonotype was seen a single time. The gene calls are TRBV5-1 and TRBJ2-7; the D is unclear. The V end was cut by 3 bases, the J end by 5 bases, with 15 bases between. Germline CDR1 is SGHRS and CDR2 is YFSETQ. This CDR3 is 14 amino acids long. In DNA, the CDR3 is TGCGCCAGCAGCTCTAACGATATCAACCACGAGCAGTACTTC. Translating gives CASSSNDINHEQYF.

This clonotype was observed at least ten times. The genes are TRBV4-2 and TRBJ1-1; D not certain. Deletions cut 1 base from V and 5 bases from J, with 8 bases between. Per the germline V gene, CDR1 is LGHNA and CDR2 is YNFKEQ. CDR3 length: 13 amino acids. This CDR3 is CASSQAGKTEAFF. CDR3 coding DNA: TGTGCCAGCAGCCAAGCGGGGAAGACTGAAGCTTTCTTT.

This clonotype was detected many times. The chain uses TRBV4-3 and TRBJ2-7; D ambiguous. Germline V gives CDR1 LGHNA, CDR2 YSLEER. The germline V and J ends were trimmed by 0 bases and 6 bases, with 9 bases remaining between them. The CDR3 is made up of 13 amino acids. In DNA form, the CDR3 reads TGCGCCAGCAGCCAAGAGCGGACGTTCGAGCAGTACTTC. This gives the protein CASSQERTFEQYF.

This clonotype was observed many times. This chain uses TRBV12-3 or TRBV12-4 with TRBJ2-3; D gene unclear. The CDR3 is made up of 11 amino acids. V dropped 2 bases and J dropped 7 bases, with 4 bases sitting between them. In nucleotides, the CDR3 is TGTGCCAGCAGTTTAAAGTATACGCAGTATTTT. As protein: CASSLKYTQYF.

This rearrangement joins TRBV5-6 to TRBJ2-1; D is possibly TRBD1 (6 bases). Germline V gives CDR1 SGHDT, CDR2 YYEEEE. The length of the CDR3 is 16 residues. V lost 6 bases and J 1 base, leaving 17 bases between the germline ends. The CDR3: CASTFWGPRSYNEQFF. CDR3 DNA: TGTGCCAGCACCTTCTGGGGGCCCCGTTCCTACAATGAGCAGTTCTTC.